This T cell receptor beta chain came from a study of OX40 agonist ivuxolimab in advanced cancers. CDR3 length equals 14 residues. With 3 bases removed from V and 8 bases from J, the gap between germline ends came to 14 bases. Germline CDR1 is LNHDA and CDR2 is SQIVND (reference sequence). Data came from immunoSEQ multiplex PCR; TCRdb stores just in-frame clones and leaves some out. The sample has about 64,000 clones; roughly nine tenths are singletons. The chain has TRBV19 and TRBJ2-1; TRBD2 might be the D (5 bases). The sequences come from CD4+ or CD8+ T cells sorted from blood, collected in a trial of the OX40 agonist ivuxolimab. This clonotype was obtained from an adult with an advanced solid tumor such as melanoma, head and neck, liver or kidney cancer. The CDR3 region has the DNA TGTGCCAGTAGTATCGGGGTAGCTTCGGATGAGCAGTTCTTC. It codes for CASSIGVASDEQFF.